This TCR beta chain is from a study of blood T cell repertoires in COVID-19 (TCRdb year 2020). Describing the broader study: Samples covering the acute and convalescent phases of COVID-19 were provided by collaborators in the United States, Italy and Spain. The material from the prospective study consisted of cDNA or gDNA derived from T cells, B-cell-depleted T cells, or PBMCs. Deeply sampled blood TCRbeta repertoires from subjects exposed to, actively infected with, or recovered from COVID-19 were included in the dataset. The repertoires were made available in a free public database intended to serve as a resource for research on the immune response to SARS-CoV-2. Samples came from the ongoing ImmuneRACE study (first 160 participants) plus 1,254 subjects from 6 global collaborators. The sample metadata nearly always contained a de-identified subject ID, COVID-19 status, age in years and sex. Where available, HLA class I and class II types were obtained from metadata supplied by the sample provider rather than from assay-based typing.

TCRbeta CDR3 regions were amplified from genomic DNA by means of the immunoSEQ Assay, a bias-controlled multiplex PCR. From the authors' description of their analysis: The number of nucleated cells in each sample was estimated from the amplification of reference gene primers within the assay. Sequence reads were collapsed and filtered to measure the absolute abundance of every unique TCRbeta CDR3 rearrangement. Productive Simpson clonality was computed per sample as the square root of Simpson's diversity index over productive rearrangements. What TCRdb holds here is the immuneACCESS table cut down to in-frame rearrangements. Part of the clones is not present; checked against another copy, under half of the missing clones reflect an unresolved V gene, and the others are unexplained. The DNA was the basis for D and trimming; V, J and clone size are from that table. The sample contains approximately 50,000 clones, about 81% of them found a single time. Approximately 27% of the sample comes from the top ten.

Findings and caveats that apply to the study as a whole: The quantity of clinical and demographic metadata differed by source and by participant and was supplied without curation.

One collaborating source in Seattle enrolled patients during active infection and followed them longitudinally through the course of disease. Each collaborating institution followed its own protocols to collect whole blood in K2EDTA tubes. Collaborator samples were shipped for TCRbeta analysis as frozen whole blood, isolated PBMCs, or DNA extracted from either sample type. Of note for this clone: Its antigen specificity is not known. No base qualities exist here, and no much larger clone lies one base off it.

The junction shows trimming of 1 base on V and 5 bases on J, and the gene matches do not reach 9 bases of it. Its CDR3 holds 16 amino acids, cysteine through phenylalanine. The DNA shown is the 48-base CDR3, in frame from base 1. The germline V gene (reference sequence) provides CDR1 GTSNPN and CDR2 SVGIG. This receptor was obtained from a woman at least 80 years old with COVID-19, enrolled during active disease. The sequencing input was peripheral blood. The chain links TRBV30 with TRBJ2-7, and 12 junctional nucleotides match TRBD2. The DNA sequence follows: TGTGCCTGGAGTGACCTCGCTAGCGGGAGGGCCAACGAGCAGTACTTC. It codes for CAWSDLASGRANEQYF. The CDR3 plus the reference TRBV30 and TRBJ2-7 genes for the other parts give the full variable domain: SQTIHQWPATLVQPVGSPLSLECTVEGTSNPNLYWYRQAAGRGLQLLFYSVGIGQISSEVPQNLSASRPQDRQFILSSKKLLLSDSGFYLCAWSDLASGRANEQYFGPGTRLTVT.